This T cell receptor beta chain was recovered during a study of T cell responses to AZD1222 COVID-19 vaccine. Study conclusions and caveats: Only 5 or 6 people who got AZD1222 tested seropositive at baseline.

Comment on this clone: Antigen unknown.

Germline V gene data show CDR1 as SGHRS and CDR2 as YFSETQ. The V and J ends lost 6 bases and 1 base respectively, with 16 bases between them. The CDR3 runs to 16 residues. Generated by immunoSEQ multiplex PCR, the TCRdb table keeps only in-frame clones and is missing some. This sample carries 85,000 to 100,000 clones, roughly nine tenths of them seen once, and the ten largest clones take around 5%. This sequence was found in an adult who received the AZD1222 COVID-19 vaccine. Sequencing was performed on peripheral blood, taken 28 days after the second AZD1222 dose. The chain links TRBV5-1 to TRBJ2-2, with a possible D match to TRBD1 (6 bases). CDR3 sequence: CASKFGPTGNTGELFF. CDR3 DNA: TGCGCCAGCAAATTTGGGCCGACAGGGAACACCGGGGAGCTGTTTTTT.